What follows describes a single TCR beta chain. The data were obtained in a study of blood T cell repertoires in COVID-19. Overall study: Sites in the United States, Italy and Spain provided acute and convalescent COVID-19 samples.

TCRdb keeps only in-frame clones here, not all; method: immunoSEQ multiplex PCR. Found here are 250,000 to 350,000 clones, roughly 89% of them singletons; the top ten hold 2.5% to 3%. The length of the CDR3 is 16 residues. Germline CDR1 SGDLS, CDR2 YYNGEE. Germline trimming cut 4 bases from V and 10 bases from J; bases unmatched to any gene: 13. Sequencing used peripheral blood. The TCR originated in a woman aged 25-40 years with active or convalescent COVID-19. This chain uses TRBV9 with TRBJ2-1; the match to TRBD2 covers 11 bases. CDR3 sequence reads: CASSRSVSGGAREQFF. The CDR3 DNA sequence: TGTGCCAGCAGCCGCTCGGTTAGCGGGGGGGCGAGGGAGCAGTTCTTC.